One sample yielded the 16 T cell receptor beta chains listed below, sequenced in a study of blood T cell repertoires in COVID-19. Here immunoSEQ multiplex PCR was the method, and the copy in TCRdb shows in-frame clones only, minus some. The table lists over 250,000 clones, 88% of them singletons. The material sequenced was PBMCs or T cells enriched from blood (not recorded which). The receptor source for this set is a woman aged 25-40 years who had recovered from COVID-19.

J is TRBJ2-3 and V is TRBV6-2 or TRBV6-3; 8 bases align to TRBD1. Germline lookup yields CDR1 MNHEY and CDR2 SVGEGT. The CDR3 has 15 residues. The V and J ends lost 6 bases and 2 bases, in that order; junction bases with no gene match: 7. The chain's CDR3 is CASSHRDRNTDTQYF. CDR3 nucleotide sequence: TGTGCCAGCAGCCACCGGGACAGGAACACAGATACGCAGTATTTT.

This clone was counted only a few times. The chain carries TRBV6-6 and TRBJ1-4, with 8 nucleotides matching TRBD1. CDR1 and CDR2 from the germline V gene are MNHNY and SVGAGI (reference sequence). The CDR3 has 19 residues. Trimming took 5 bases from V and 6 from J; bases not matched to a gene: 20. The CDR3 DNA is TGTGCCAGCAGTCTTCGGACTACAGGGGGACCATTGTCTGATGAAAAACTGTTTTTT. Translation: CASSLRTTGGPLSDEKLFF.

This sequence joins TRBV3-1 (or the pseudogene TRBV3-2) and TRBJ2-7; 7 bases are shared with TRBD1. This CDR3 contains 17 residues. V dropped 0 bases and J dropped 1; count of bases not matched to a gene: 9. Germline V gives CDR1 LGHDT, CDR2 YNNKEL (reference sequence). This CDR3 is CASSQDLQGIRSYEQYF. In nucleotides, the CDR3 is TGTGCCAGCAGCCAAGATCTACAGGGGATCAGGTCCTACGAGCAGTACTTC.

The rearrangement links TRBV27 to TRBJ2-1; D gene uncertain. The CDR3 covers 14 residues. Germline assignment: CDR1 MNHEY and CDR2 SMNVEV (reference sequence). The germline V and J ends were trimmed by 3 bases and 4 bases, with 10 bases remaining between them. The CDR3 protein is CASSFYGAYNEQFF. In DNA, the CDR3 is TGTGCCAGCAGTTTCTACGGAGCGTACAATGAGCAGTTCTTC.

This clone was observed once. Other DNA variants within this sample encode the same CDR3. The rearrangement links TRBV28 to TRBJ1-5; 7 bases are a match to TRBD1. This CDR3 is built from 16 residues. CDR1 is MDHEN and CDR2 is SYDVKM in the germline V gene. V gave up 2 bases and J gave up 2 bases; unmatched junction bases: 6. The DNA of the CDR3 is TGTGCCAGCAGTTTACCGGGGACAGTTCGCAATCAGCCCCAGCATTTT. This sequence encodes CASSLPGTVRNQPQHF.

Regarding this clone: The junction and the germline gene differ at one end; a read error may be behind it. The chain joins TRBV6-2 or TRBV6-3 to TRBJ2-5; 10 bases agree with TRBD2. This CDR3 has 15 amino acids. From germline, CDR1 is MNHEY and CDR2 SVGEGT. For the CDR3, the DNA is TGTGCCGGCAGCTACTGGACTAGCGGACAAGAGACCCAGTACTTC. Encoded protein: CAGSYWTSGQETQYF.

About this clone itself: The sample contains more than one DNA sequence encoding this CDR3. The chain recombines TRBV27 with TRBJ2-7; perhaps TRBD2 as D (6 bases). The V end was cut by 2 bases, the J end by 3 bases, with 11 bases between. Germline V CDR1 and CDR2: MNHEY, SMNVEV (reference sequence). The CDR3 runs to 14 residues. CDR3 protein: CASSLQGGNYEQYF. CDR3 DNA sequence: TGTGCCAGCAGTTTACAGGGAGGAAACTACGAGCAGTACTTC.

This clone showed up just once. In nucleotides, the CDR3 is TGCGCCAGCAGCCAAGATTTTAGAGGCGCTTATAGCAATCAGCCCCAGCATTTT. Amino acids: CASSQDFRGAYSNQPQHF. This sequence joins TRBV4-1 and TRBJ1-5; D uncertain. With 0 bases removed from V and 0 bases from J, the gap between germline ends came to 15 bases. Germline V gene data show CDR1 as MGHRA and CDR2 as YSYEKL. This CDR3 contains 18 residues.

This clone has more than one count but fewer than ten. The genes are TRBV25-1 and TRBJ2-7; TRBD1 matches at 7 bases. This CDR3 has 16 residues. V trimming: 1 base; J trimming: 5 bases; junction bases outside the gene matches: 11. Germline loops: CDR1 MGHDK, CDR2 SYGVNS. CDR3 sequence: CASSESVDRVSDEQYF. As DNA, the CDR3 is TGTGCCAGCAGTGAATCAGTAGACAGGGTTAGCGACGAGCAGTACTTC.

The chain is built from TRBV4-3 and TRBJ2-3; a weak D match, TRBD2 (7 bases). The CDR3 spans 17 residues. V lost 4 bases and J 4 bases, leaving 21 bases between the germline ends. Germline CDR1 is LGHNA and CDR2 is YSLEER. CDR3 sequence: CASSPAPGAGVADTQYF. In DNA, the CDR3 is TGCGCCAGCAGCCCGGCCCCGGGGGCGGGGGTGGCAGATACGCAGTATTTT.

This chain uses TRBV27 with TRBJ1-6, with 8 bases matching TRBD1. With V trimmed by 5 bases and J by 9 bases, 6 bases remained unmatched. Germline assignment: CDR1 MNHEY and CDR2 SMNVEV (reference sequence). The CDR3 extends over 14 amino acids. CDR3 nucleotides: TGTGCCAGCAGTCCCCAAGACAGGGGTTCACCCCTCCACTTT. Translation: CASSPQDRGSPLHF.

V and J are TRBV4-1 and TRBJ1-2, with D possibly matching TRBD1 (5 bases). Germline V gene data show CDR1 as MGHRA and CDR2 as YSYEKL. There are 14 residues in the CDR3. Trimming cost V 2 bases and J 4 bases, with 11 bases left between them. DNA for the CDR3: TGCGCCAGCAGCCAACCGGGGGGGAGCTATGGCTACACCTTC. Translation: CASSQPGGSYGYTF.

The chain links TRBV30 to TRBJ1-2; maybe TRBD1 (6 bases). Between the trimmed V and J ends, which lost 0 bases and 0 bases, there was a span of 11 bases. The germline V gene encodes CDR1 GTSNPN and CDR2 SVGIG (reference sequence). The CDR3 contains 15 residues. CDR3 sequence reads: CAWSVADSSNYGYTF. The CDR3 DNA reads TGTGCCTGGAGTGTAGCGGACAGTTCTAACTATGGCTACACCTTC.

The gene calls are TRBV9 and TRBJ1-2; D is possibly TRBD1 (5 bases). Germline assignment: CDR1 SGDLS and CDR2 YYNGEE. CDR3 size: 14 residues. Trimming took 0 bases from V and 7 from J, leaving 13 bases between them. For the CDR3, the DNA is TGTGCCAGCAGCGTAGTAGACAGAATGGGTGGCTACACCTTC. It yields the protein CASSVVDRMGGYTF.

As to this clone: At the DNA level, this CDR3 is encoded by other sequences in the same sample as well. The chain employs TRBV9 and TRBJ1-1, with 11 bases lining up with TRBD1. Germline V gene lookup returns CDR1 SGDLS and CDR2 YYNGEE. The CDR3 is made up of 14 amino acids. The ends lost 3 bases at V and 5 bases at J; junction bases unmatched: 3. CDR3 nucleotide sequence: TGTGCCAGCAGCGCCGGGACAGGGGGAACTGAAGCTTTCTTT. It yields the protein CASSAGTGGTEAFF.

Written as DNA, the CDR3 is TGTGCCAGCAGTTTAGGACCGGGACTAGCCTCTTTGAGCTCCTACAATGAGCAGTTCTTC. This translates into CASSLGPGLASLSSYNEQFF. The chain uses TRBV27 and TRBJ2-1, with 9 bases matching TRBD2. From germline, CDR1 is MNHEY and CDR2 SMNVEV (reference sequence). The CDR3 totals 20 residues. Trimming cost V 2 bases and J 0 bases; bases outside gene matches: 14.